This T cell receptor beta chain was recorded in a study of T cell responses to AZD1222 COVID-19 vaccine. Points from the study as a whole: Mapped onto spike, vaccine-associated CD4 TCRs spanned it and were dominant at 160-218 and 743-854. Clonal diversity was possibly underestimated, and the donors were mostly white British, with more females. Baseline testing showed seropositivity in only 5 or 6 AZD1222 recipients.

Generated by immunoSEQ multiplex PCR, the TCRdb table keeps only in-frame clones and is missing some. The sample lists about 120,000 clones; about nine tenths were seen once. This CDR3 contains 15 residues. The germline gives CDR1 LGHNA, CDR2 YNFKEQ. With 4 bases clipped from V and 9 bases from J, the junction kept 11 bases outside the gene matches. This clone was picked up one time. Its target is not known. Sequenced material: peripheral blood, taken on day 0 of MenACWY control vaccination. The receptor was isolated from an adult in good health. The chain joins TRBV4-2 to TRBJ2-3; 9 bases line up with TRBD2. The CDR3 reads CASSLQRREGGTQYF. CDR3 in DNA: TGTGCCAGCAGCCTCCAAAGGCGGGAGGGGGGGACGCAGTATTTT.